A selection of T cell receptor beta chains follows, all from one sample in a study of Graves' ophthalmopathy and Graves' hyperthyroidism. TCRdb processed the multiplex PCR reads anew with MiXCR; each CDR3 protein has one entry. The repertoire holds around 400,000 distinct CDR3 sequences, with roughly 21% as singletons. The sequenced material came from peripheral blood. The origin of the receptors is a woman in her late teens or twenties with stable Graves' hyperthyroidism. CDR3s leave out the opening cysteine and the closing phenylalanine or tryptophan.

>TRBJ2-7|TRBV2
ASSEKGGTGTGDTEQY
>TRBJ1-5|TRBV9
ASSPLLGGLSNQPQH
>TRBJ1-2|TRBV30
AWSVRTGFNYGYT
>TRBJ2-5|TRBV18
ASSNLQGSETQY
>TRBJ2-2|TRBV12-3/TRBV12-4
ASSSPLLPGTGELF
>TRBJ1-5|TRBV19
ASSIAGRYSAQH
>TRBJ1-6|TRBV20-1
SARDLRDGYNSPLH
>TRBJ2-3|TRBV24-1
ATSQSGTLRDTQY
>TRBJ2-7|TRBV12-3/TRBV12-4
ASRKSGRGYEQY
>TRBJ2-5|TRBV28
ASSSGTLQETQY
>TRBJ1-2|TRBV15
ATSRANYGYT
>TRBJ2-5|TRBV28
ASSLIHRGEQETQY
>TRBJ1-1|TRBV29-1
SVRTGVAF
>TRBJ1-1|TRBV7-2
ASSPTGETEAF
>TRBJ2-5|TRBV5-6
ASSRTSAVRY
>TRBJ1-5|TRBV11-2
ASSLDIVSFQH
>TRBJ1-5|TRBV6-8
ASRSTVGPDYSNQPQH
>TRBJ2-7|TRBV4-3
ASSHSVTGGGSYEQY
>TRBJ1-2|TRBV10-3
AISESVEGQNGYT
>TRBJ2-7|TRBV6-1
ASSEDPWDLAYEQY
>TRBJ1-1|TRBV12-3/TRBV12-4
ATTGVRGTEAF
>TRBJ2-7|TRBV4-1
ASSQEPSGGTYEQY
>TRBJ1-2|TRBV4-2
ASSPTQSTRGWLEGYT
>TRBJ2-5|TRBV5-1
ASSLGVAGQETQY
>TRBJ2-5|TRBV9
ASSVDGGEETQY
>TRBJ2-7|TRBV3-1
ASSQTGGAEQY
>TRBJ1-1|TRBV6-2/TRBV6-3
ASSYAYSTEAF
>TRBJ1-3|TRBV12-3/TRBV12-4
ASSTEYRVAGNTIY
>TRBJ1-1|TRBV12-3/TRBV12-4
ASSLADGSTGEAF
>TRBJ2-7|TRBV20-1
SAREPGPPSYEQY
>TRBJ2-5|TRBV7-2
ASSSHATVQETQY
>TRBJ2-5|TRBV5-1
ASSLEGQGYQETQY
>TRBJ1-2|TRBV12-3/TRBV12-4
ASSSQDIPNYGYT
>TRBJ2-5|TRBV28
ASMREIQETQY
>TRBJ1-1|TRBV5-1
ASSLETGLTEAF
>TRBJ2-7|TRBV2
AKRLAGEQY
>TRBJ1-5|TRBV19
ASSKGQGAVQPQH
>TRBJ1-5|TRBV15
ATSRDYLYAPQH
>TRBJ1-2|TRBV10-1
ASSERRTGGYT
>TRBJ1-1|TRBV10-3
AIGQGDTEAF
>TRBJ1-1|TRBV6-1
ASSESFGNTEAF
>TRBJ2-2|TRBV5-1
ASSLEQGYTGELF